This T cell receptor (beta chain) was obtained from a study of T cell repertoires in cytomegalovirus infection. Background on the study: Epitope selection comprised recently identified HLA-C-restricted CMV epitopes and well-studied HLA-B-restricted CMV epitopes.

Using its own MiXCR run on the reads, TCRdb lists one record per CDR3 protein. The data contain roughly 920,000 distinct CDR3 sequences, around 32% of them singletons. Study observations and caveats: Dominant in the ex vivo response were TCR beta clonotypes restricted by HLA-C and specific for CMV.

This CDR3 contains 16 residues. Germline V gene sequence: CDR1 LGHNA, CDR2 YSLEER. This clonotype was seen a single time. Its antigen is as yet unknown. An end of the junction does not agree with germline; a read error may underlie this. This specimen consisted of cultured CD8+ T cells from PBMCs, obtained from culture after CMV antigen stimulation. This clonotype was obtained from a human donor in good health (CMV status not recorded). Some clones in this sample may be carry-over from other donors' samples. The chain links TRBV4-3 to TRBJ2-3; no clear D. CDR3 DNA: TGCGCCAACAGCCAAGTGGACGGACCTAGCACAGATACGCAGTATTTT. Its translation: CANSQVDGPSTDTQYF.